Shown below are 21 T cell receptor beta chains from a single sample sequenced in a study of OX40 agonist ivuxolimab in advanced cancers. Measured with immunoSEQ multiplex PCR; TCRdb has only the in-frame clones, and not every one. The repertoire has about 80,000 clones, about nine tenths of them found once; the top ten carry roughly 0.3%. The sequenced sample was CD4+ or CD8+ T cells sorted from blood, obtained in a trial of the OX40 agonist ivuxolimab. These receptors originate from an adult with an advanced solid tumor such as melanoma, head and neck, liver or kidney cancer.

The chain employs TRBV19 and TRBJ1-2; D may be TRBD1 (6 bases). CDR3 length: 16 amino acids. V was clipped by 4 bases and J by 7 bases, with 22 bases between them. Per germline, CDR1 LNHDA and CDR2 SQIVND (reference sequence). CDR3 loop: CASSRLQEQGYAGYTF. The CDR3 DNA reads TGTGCCAGTAGTAGGCTCCAAGAACAGGGTTACGCTGGCTACACCTTC.

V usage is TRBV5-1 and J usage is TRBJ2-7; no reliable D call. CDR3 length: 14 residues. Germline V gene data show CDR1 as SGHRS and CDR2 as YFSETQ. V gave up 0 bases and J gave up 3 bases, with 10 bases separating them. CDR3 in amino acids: CASSLDSRGYEQYF. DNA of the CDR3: TGCGCCAGCAGCTTGGACTCCCGCGGCTACGAGCAGTACTTC.

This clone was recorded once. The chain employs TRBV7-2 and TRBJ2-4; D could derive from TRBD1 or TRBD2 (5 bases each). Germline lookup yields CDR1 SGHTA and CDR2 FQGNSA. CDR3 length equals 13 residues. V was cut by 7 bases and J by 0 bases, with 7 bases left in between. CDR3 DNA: TGTGCCAGCATGGGGGTAGCCAAAAACATTCAGTACTTC. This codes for CASMGVAKNIQYF.

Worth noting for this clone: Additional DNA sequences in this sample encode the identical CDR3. CDR3 DNA sequence: TGTGCCAGCTCACCACCGGGGACTTTGAACACTGAAGCTTTCTTT. This encodes CASSPPGTLNTEAFF. V usage is TRBV18 and J usage is TRBJ1-1; a weak D match, TRBD1 (5 bases). Per the germline V gene, CDR1 is KGHSH and CDR2 is LQKENI. The length of the CDR3 is 15 residues. Trimming stripped 0 bases from V and 0 bases from J, with 8 bases between.

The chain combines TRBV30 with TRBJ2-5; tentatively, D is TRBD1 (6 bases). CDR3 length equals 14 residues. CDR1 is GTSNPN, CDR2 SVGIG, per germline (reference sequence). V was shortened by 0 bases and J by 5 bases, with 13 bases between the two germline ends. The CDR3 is CAWSVGAGAETQYF. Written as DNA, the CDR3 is TGTGCCTGGAGTGTAGGGGCAGGGGCCGAGACCCAGTACTTC.

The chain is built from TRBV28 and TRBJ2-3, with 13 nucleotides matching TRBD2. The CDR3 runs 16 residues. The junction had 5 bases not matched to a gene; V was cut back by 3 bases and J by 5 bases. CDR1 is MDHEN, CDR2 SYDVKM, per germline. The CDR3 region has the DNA TGTGCCAGCAGTTTTGGACTAGCGGGGGCCGGAGATACGCAGTATTTT. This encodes CASSFGLAGAGDTQYF.

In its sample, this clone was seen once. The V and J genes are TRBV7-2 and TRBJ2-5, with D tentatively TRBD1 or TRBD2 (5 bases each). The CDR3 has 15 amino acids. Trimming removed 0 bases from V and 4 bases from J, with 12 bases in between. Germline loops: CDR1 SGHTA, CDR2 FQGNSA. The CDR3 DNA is TGTGCCAGCAGCTTAGCGTTGGGGGTGGGAGAGACCCAGTACTTC. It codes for CASSLALGVGETQYF.

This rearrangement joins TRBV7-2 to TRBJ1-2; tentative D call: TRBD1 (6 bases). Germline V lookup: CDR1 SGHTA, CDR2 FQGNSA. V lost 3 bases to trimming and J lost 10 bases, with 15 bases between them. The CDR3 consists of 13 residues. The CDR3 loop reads CASSFRGDTHYTF. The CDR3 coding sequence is TGTGCCAGCAGCTTTAGGGGGGACACACACTACACCTTC. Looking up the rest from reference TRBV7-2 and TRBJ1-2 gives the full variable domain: GAGVSQSPSNKVTEKGKDVELRCDPISGHTALYWYRQSLGQGLEFLIYFQGNSAPDKSGLPSDRFSAERTGGSVSTLTIQRTQQEDSAVYLCASSFRGDTHYTFGSGTRLTVV.

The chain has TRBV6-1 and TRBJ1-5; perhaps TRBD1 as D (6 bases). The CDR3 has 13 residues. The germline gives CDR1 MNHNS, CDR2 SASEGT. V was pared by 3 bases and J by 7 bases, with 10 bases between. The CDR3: CASSDRDIQPQHF. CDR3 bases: TGTGCCAGCAGTGACCGGGACATCCAGCCCCAGCATTTT.

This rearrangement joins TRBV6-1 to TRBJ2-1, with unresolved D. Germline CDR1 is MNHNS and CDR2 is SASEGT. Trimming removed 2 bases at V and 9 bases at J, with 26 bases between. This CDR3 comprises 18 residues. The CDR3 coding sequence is TGTGCCAGCAGTGAAAAACCTATTTTGGGTGCCCAAAATATTGAGCAGTTCTTC. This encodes CASSEKPILGAQNIEQFF.

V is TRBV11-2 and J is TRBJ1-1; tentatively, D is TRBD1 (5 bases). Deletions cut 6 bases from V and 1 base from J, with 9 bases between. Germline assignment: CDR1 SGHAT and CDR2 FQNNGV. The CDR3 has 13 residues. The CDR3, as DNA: TGTGCCAGCAGTACTGACAGGAACACTGAAGCTTTCTTT. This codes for CASSTDRNTEAFF. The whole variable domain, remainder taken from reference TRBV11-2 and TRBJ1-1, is EAGVAQSPRYKIIEKRQSVAFWCNPISGHATLYWYQQILGQGPKLLIQFQNNGVVDDSQLPKDRFSAERLKGVDSTLKIQPAKLEDSAVYLCASSTDRNTEAFFGQGTRLTVV.

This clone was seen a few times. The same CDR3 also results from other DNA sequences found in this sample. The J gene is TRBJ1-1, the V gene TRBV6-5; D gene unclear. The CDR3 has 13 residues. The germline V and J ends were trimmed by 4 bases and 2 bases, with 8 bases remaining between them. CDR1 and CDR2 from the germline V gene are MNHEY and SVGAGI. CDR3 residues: CASSFSSNTEAFF. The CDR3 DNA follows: TGTGCCAGCAGTTTTTCCAGCAACACTGAAGCTTTCTTT.

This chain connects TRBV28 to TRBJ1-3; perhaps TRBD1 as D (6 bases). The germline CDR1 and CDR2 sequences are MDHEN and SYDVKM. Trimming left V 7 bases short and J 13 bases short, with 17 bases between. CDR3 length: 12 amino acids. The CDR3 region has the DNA TGTGCCAGCACTCTAGTGGGGGCGCAGATATATTTT. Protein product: CASTLVGAQIYF.

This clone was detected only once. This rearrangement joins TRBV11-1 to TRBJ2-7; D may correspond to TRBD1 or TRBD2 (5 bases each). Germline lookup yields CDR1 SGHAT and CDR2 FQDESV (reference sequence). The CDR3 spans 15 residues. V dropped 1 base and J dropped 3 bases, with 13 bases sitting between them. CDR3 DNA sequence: TGTGCCAGCAGCTTAGATCGGGACGGTTTCTACGAGCAGTACTTC. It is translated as CASSLDRDGFYEQYF.

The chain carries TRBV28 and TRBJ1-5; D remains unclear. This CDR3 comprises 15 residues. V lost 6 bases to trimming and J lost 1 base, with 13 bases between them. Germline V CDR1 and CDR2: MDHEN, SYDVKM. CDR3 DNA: TGTGCCAGCAGCCCTGGTGGGGTGAGCAATCAGCCCCAGCATTTT. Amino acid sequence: CASSPGGVSNQPQHF.

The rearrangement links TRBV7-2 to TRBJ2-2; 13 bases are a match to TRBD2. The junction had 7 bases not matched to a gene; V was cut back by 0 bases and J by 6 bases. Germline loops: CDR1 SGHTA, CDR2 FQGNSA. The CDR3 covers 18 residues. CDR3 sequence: CASSLATLAGGRAGELFF. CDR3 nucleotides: TGTGCCAGCAGCTTAGCTACACTAGCGGGAGGGAGAGCCGGGGAGCTGTTTTTT.

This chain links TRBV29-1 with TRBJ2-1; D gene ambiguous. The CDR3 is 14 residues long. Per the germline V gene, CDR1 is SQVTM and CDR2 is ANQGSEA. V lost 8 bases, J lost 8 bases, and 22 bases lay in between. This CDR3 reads CSSQRTLEAYEQFF. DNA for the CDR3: TGCAGCTCTCAAAGAACCCTAGAAGCCTATGAGCAGTTCTTC.

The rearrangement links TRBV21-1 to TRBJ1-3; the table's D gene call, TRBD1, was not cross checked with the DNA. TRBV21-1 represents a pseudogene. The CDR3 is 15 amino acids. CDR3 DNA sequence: TGTGCCAGCAGCTCTCGCCGGACAGGGCGGAACACCATATATTTT. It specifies CASSSRRTGRNTIYF.

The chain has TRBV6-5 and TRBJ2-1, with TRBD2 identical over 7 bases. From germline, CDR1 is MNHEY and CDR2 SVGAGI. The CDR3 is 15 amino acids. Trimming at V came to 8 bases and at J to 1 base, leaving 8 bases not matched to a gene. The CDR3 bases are TGTGCCAGCGGGACGGGGGGAGCATCCTACAATGAGCAGTTCTTC. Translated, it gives CASGTGGASYNEQFF.

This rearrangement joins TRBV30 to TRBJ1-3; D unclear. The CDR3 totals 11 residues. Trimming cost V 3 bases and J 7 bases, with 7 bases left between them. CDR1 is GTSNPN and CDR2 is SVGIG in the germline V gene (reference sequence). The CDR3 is CAWSPSNTIYF. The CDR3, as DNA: TGTGCCTGGAGCCCTAGTAACACCATATATTTT.

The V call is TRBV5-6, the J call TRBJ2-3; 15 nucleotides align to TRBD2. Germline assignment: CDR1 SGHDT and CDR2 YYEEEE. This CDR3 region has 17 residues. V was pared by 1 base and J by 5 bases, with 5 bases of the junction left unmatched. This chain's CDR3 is CASSLRTSGRAVDTQYF. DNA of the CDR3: TGTGCCAGCAGCTTGCGGACTAGCGGGAGGGCCGTAGATACGCAGTATTTT.